This is a list of T cell receptor beta chains from one sample in a study of blood T cell repertoires in COVID-19. The table came from immunoSEQ multiplex PCR; TCRdb's copy has only in-frame clones and leaves some out. The sample has roughly 150,000 clones, 80% to 90% seen once. The sample consisted of peripheral blood. The receptors here all came from a man older than 75 with acute or convalescent COVID-19. The CDR3 runs from the conserved cysteine through the conserved F or W. D genes are given only for firm matches.

D gene: TRBD1
V gene: TRBV5-1
J gene: TRBJ2-7
CDR3 protein: CASSGQGGGSEQYF
CDR3 DNA: TGCGCCAGCAGCGGACAGGGAGGAGGTAGCGAGCAGTACTTC

D gene: NA
V gene: TRBV15
J gene: TRBJ2-5
CDR3 protein: CATSTRTGPETQYF
CDR3 DNA: TGTGCCACCAGCACAAGAACAGGGCCGGAGACCCAGTACTTC

D gene: TRBD2
V gene: TRBV11-2
J gene: TRBJ2-1
CDR3 protein: CASSMTSGSTLYNEQFF
CDR3 DNA: TGTGCCAGCAGCATGACTAGCGGGAGTACCCTCTACAATGAGCAGTTCTTC

D gene: NA
V gene: TRBV21-1
J gene: TRBJ2-3
CDR3 protein: CASSFGGGLALDTQYF
CDR3 DNA: TGTGCCAGCAGCTTCGGGGGGGGACTAGCGTTAGATACGCAGTATTTT

D gene: TRBD1
V gene: TRBV5-1
J gene: TRBJ1-3
CDR3 protein: CASSSSPQGAGASGNTIYF
CDR3 DNA: TGCGCCAGCAGCTCTTCCCCCCAGGGGGCAGGGGCGTCTGGAAACACCATATATTTT

D gene: TRBD2
V gene: TRBV27
J gene: TRBJ2-2
CDR3 protein: CASRVLAGDAGELFF
CDR3 DNA: TGTGCCAGCCGTGTACTAGCGGGAGATGCCGGGGAGCTGTTTTTT

D gene: NA
V gene: TRBV13
J gene: TRBJ2-3
CDR3 protein: CASSLGGRTDTQYF
CDR3 DNA: TGTGCCAGCAGCTTAGGGGGGAGGACAGATACGCAGTATTTT

D gene: TRBD1
V gene: TRBV12-5
J gene: TRBJ1-2
CDR3 protein: CASGNRGGDGYTF
CDR3 DNA: TGTGCTAGTGGTAACAGGGGAGGCGATGGCTACACCTTC

D gene: TRBD2
V gene: TRBV4-1
J gene: TRBJ2-3
CDR3 protein: CASSQGTSGNEYTQYF
CDR3 DNA: TGCGCCAGCAGCCAAGGAACTAGCGGGAATGAGTATACGCAGTATTTT

D gene: NA
V gene: TRBV19
J gene: TRBJ2-3
CDR3 protein: CASSIPESADTQYF
CDR3 DNA: TGTGCCAGTAGTATCCCAGAATCCGCAGATACGCAGTATTTT

D gene: NA
V gene: TRBV20-1
J gene: TRBJ2-5
CDR3 protein: CSAKTEETQYF
CDR3 DNA: TGCAGTGCCAAGACAGAAGAGACCCAGTACTTC

D gene: NA
V gene: TRBV7-9
J gene: TRBJ2-1
CDR3 protein: CASSPLLRSSYNEQFF
CDR3 DNA: TGTGCCAGCAGCCCACTTCTGAGATCCTCCTACAATGAGCAGTTCTTC

D gene: TRBD1
V gene: TRBV2
J gene: TRBJ2-7
CDR3 protein: CASSGLGQGPSTGSYEQYF
CDR3 DNA: TGTGCCAGCAGTGGGCTAGGACAGGGGCCCTCGACAGGCTCCTACGAGCAGTACTTC

D gene: NA
V gene: TRBV2
J gene: TRBJ2-5
CDR3 protein: CASSETVRETQYF
CDR3 DNA: TGTGCCAGCAGTGAAACCGTGAGAGAGACCCAGTACTTC

D gene: NA
V gene: TRBV28
J gene: TRBJ2-7
CDR3 protein: CASSLGGSHSYEQYF
CDR3 DNA: TGTGCCAGCAGTTTAGGTGGCAGTCACTCCTACGAGCAGTACTTC